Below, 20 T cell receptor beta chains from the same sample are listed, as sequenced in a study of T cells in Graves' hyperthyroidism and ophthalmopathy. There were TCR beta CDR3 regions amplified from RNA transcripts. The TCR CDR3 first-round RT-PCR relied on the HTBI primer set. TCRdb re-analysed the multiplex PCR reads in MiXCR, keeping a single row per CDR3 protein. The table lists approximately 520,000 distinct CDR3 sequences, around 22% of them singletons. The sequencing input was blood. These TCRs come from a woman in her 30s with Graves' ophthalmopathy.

This CDR3 is CASSQDWTGKAFF. The CDR3 bases are TGTGCCAGCAGCCAAGATTGGACAGGGAAAGCTTTCTTT. The V and J genes are TRBV14 and TRBJ1-1, with TRBD1 matching over 8 bases. J was trimmed by 9 bases and V by 0 bases; bases with no gene match: 3. CDR3 length: 13 residues. The germline CDR1 and CDR2 sequences are SGHDN and FVKESK.

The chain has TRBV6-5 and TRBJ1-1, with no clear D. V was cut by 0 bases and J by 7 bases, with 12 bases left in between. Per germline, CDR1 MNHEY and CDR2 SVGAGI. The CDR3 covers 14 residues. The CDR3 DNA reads TGTGCCAGCAGTTACTCGGTTGTTGAGATTGAAGCTTTCTTT. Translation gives CASSYSVVEIEAFF.

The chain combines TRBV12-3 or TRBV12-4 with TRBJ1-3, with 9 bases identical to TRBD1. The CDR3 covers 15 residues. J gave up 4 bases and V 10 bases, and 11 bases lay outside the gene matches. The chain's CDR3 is CATKPGQGSGNTIYF. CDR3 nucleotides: TGTGCCACAAAACCTGGACAGGGGTCCGGAAACACCATATATTTT.

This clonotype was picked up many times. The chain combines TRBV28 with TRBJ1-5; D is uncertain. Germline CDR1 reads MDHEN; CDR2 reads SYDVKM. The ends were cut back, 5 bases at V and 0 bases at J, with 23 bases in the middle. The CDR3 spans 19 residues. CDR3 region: CASSPVSVEADYSNQPQHF. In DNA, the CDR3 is TGTGCCAGCAGTCCCGTTTCGGTAGAGGCAGACTATAGCAATCAGCCCCAGCATTTT.

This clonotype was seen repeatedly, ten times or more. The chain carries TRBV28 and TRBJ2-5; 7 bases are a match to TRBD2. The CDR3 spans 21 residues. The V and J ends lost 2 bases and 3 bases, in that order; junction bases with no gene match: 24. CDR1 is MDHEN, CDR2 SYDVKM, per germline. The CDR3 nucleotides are TGTGCCAGCAGTTTAATCAGATATTATCCCTGGGGGGGGAAGGGAGAAGAGACCCAGTACTTC. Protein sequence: CASSLIRYYPWGGKGEETQYF.

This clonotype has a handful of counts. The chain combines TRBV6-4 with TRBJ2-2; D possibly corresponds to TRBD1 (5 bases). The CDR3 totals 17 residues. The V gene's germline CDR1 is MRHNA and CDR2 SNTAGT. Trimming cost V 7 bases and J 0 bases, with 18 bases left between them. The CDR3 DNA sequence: TGTGCCAGCACCTTACGAACAGGCCACGCGAACACCGGGGAGCTGTTTTTT. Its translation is CASTLRTGHANTGELFF.

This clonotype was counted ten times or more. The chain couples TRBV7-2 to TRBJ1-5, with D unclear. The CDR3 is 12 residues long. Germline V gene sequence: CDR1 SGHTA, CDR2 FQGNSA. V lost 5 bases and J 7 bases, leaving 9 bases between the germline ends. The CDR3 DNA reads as TGTGCCAGCAGCGCCGGGGAACAGCCCCAGCATTTT. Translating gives CASSAGEQPQHF.

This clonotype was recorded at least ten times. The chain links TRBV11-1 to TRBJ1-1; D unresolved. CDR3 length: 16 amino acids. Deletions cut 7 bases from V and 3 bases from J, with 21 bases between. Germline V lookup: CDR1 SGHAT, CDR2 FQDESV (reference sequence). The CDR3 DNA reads TGTGCCAGCAACCATATATCTGAGCATTGGGACACTGAAGCTTTCTTT. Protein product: CASNHISEHWDTEAFF.

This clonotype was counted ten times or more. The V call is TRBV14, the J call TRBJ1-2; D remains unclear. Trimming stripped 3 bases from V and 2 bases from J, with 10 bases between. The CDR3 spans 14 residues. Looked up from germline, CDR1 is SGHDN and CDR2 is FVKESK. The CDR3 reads CASSQRRVNYGYTF. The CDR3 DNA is TGTGCCAGCAGCCAGCGTAGGGTAAACTATGGCTACACCTTC.

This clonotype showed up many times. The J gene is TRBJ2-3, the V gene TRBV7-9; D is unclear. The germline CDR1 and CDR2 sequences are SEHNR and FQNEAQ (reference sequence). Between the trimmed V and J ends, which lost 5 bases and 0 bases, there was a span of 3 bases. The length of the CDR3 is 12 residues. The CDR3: CASSQSTDTQYF. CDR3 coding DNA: TGTGCCAGCAGCCAAAGCACAGATACGCAGTATTTT.

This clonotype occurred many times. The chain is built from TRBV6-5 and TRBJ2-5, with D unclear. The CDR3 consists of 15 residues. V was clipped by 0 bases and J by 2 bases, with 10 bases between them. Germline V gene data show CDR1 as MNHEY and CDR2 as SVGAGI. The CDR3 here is CASSYSGRLQETQYF. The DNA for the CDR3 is TGTGCCAGCAGTTACTCTGGTCGGTTACAAGAGACCCAGTACTTC.

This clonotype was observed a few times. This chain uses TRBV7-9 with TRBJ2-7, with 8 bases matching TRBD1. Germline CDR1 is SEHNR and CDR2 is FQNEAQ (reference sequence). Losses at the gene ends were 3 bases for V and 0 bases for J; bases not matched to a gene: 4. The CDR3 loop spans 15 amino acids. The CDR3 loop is CASSLGTGFSYEQYF. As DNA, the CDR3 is TGTGCCAGCAGCTTGGGGACAGGTTTCTCCTACGAGCAGTACTTC.

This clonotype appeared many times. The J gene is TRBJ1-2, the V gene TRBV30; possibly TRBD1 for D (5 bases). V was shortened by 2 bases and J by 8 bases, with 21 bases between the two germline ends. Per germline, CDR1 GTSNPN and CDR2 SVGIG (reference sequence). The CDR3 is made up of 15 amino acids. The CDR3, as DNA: TGTGCCTGGAGTAATCAGGACCGGGACCCTCGGGGCTACACCTTC. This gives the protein CAWSNQDRDPRGYTF.

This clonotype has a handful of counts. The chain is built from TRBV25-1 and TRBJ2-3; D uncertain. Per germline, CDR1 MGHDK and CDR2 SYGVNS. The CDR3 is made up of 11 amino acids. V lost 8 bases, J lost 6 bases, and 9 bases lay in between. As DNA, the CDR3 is TGTGCCAGCGCCCCTGGGGATACGCAGTATTTT. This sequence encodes CASAPGDTQYF.

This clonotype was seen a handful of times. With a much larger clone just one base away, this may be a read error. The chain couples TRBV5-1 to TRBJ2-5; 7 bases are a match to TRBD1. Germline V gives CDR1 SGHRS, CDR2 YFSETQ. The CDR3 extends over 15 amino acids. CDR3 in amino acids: CASSPRSGTEETKYF. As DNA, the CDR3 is TGCGCCAGCTCACCACGGTCCGGGACAGAAGAGACCAAGTACTTC.

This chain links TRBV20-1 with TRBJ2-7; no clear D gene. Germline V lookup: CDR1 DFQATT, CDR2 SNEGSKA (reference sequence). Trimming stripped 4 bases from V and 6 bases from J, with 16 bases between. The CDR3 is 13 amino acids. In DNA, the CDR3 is TGCAGTGCTACAAAAACGGCGCGGCTCGAGCAGTACTTC. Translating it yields CSATKTARLEQYF.

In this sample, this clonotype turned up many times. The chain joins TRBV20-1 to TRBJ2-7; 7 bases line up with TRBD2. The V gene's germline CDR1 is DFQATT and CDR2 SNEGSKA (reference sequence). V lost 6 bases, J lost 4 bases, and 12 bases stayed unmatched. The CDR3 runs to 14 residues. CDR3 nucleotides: TGCAGTGCCAAAGCGGGGCCCGACTATTACGAGCAGTACTTC. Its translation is CSAKAGPDYYEQYF.

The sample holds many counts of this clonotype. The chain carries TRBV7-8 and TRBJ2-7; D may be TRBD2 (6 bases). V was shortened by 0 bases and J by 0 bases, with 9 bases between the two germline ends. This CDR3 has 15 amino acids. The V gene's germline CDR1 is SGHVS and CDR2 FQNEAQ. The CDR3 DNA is TGTGCCAGCAGCTTAGCGTCCGGGGGCTCCTACGAGCAGTACTTC. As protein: CASSLASGGSYEQYF.

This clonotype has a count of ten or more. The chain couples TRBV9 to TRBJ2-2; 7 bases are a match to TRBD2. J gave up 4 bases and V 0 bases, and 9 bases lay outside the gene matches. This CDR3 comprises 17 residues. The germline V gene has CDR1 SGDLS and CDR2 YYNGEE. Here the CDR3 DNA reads TGTGCCAGCAGCGTAGGAGGGGCTAGCGGTACCACCGGGGAGCTGTTTTTT. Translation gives CASSVGGASGTTGELFF.

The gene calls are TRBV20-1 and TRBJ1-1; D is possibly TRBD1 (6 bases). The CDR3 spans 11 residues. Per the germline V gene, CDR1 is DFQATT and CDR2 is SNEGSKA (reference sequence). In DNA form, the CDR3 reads TGCAGCCATCCCAGGGGCACTGAAGCTTTCTTT. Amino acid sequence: CSHPRGTEAFF.